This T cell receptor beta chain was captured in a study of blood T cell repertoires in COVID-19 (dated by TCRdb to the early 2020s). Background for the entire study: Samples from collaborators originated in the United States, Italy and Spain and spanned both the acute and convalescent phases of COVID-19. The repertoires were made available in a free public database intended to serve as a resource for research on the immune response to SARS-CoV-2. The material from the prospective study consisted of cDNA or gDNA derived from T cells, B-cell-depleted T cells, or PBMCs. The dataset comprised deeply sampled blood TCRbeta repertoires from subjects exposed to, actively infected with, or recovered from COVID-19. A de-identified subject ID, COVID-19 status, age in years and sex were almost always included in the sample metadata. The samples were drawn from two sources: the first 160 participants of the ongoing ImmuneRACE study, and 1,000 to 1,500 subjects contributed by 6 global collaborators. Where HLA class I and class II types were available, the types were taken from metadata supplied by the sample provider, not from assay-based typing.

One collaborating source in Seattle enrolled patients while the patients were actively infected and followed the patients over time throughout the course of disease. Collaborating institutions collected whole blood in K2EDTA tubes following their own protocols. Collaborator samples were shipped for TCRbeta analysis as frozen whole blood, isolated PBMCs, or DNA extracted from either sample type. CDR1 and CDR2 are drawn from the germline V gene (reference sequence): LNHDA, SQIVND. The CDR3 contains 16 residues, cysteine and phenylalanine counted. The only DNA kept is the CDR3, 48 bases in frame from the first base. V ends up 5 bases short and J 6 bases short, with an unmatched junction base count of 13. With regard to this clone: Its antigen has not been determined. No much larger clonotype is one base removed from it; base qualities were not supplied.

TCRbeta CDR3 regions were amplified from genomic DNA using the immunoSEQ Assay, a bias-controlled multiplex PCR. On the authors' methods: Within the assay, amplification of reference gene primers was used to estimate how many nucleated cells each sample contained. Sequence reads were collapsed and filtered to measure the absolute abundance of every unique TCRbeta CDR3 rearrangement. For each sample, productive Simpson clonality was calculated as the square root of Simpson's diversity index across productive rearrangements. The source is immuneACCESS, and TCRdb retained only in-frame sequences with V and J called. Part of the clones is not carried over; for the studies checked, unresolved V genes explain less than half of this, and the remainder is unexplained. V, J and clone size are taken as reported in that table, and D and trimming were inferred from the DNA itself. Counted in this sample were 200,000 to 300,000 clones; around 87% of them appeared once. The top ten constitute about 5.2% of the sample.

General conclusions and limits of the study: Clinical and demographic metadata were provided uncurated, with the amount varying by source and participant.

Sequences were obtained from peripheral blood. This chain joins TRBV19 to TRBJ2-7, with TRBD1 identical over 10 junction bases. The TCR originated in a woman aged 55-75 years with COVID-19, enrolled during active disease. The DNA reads TGTGCCAGTAGTCCCCGCGCCGGGACAGGGGCTGGCGAGCAGTACTTC. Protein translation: CASSPRAGTGAGEQYF.